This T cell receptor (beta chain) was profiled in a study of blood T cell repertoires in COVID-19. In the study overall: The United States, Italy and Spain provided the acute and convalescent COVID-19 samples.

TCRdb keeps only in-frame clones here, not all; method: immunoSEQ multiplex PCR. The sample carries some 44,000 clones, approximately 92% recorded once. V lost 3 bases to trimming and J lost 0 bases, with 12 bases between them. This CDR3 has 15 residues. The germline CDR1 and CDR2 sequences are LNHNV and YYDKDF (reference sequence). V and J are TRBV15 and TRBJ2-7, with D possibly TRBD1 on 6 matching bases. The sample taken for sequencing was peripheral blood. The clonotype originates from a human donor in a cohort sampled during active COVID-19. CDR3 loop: CATSRRTAPSYEQYF. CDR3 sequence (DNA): TGTGCCACCAGCAGGCGGACAGCGCCCTCCTACGAGCAGTACTTC.